The 26 T cell receptor beta chains below were found in one sample sequenced in a study of blood T cell repertoires in COVID-19. Some clones are missing from TCRdb's copy, which holds only in-frame ones; the method was immunoSEQ multiplex PCR. Of a few hundred thousand clones in the sample, 90% are singletons; the top ten hold about 4.5%. The specimen sequenced was PBMCs or T cells enriched from blood (not recorded which). These receptors originate from a woman in her late teens or twenties with acute COVID-19.

This chain links TRBV28 with TRBJ2-3; 9 positions match TRBD2. This CDR3 has 16 residues. Trimming at V came to 6 bases and at J to 2 bases, leaving 9 bases not matched to a gene. The germline CDR1 and CDR2 sequences are MDHEN and SYDVKM. The CDR3 DNA is TGTGCCAGCAGGGTGTCGACTAGCGGCAACACAGATACGCAGTATTTT. This translates into CASRVSTSGNTDTQYF.

The chain recombines TRBV7-9 with TRBJ2-3; a possible D gene is TRBD2 (6 bases). V was clipped by 5 bases and J by 2 bases, with 11 bases between them. The CDR3 totals 14 residues. The V gene's germline CDR1 is SEHNR and CDR2 FQNEAQ (reference sequence). The chain's CDR3 is CASSPAGYTDTQYF. The DNA for the CDR3 is TGTGCCAGCAGCCCAGCGGGTTACACAGATACGCAGTATTTT.

CDR3 sequence (DNA): TGTGCCAGTAGTAGTGGGGAGCCTAGGTCACCCCTCCACTTT. The encoded protein is CASSSGEPRSPLHF. The chain combines TRBV19 with TRBJ1-6; the D is unclear. The CDR3 runs 14 residues. The V and J ends lost 4 bases and 10 bases respectively, with 14 bases between them. Germline CDR1 and CDR2: LNHDA and SQIVND (reference sequence).

The chain recombines TRBV24-1 with TRBJ1-2; D is perhaps TRBD1 (5 bases). V was trimmed by 6 bases and J by 0 bases, leaving 10 bases between them. Germline V gene sequence: CDR1 KGHDR, CDR2 SFDVKD. The CDR3 spans 14 residues. CDR3 residues: CATSPPQANYGYTF. CDR3 nucleotide sequence: TGTGCCACCAGTCCGCCACAGGCTAACTATGGCTACACCTTC.

The V call is TRBV13, the J call TRBJ2-1; D unclear. Trimming removed 5 bases from V and 4 bases from J, with 9 bases in between. CDR3 length: 13 residues. CDR1 PRHDT and CDR2 FYEKMQ come from the germline V gene (reference sequence). CDR3 nucleotide sequence: TGTGCCAGCAGCCCCCCCGCGTACAATGAGCAGTTCTTC. Protein product: CASSPPAYNEQFF.

The chain uses TRBV12-2 and TRBJ1-1; the table's D call of TRBD1 was not tested on the DNA. TRBV12-2 is designated a pseudogene. CDR3 length: 17 residues. The CDR3 region has the DNA TGTGCAAGTCGCTCATACCGACCCAGGTTTGAAGGCACTGAAGCTTTCTTT. Its protein is CASRSYRPRFEGTEAFF.

The chain couples TRBV28 to TRBJ2-4; 11 positions match TRBD2. The CDR3 loop spans 19 amino acids. Trimming took 6 bases from V and 6 from J; bases not matched to a gene: 19. Germline lookup yields CDR1 MDHEN and CDR2 SYDVKM. Here the CDR3 DNA reads TGTGCCAGCAGCTACGAATTACTAGCGGGGGAAGGGAACCTAAACATTCAGTACTTC. It specifies CASSYELLAGEGNLNIQYF.

This clone turned up a few times. The chain couples TRBV7-3 to TRBJ2-7; 7 nucleotides align to TRBD1. The CDR3 is 13 amino acids. Germline V CDR1 and CDR2: SGHTA, FQGTGA. The V gene end was trimmed by 3 bases and the J gene end by 3 bases; junction bases not matched to a gene: 2. CDR3 sequence (DNA): TGTGCCAGCAGCTTCGACAGGGACTACGAGCAGTACTTC. Protein product: CASSFDRDYEQYF.

The V call is TRBV28, the J call TRBJ2-2, with 9 positions matching TRBD1. The V gene end was trimmed by 3 bases and the J gene end by 5 bases; junction bases not matched to a gene: 7. Germline CDR1 MDHEN, CDR2 SYDVKM. The CDR3 totals 16 residues. The CDR3 here is CASSFSGQGRTGELFF. In nucleotides, the CDR3 is TGTGCCAGCAGTTTCTCCGGACAGGGGCGAACCGGGGAGCTGTTTTTT.

The chain joins TRBV10-3 to TRBJ2-7; 8 nucleotides agree with TRBD1. The trim removed 9 bases at V and 2 bases at J, leaving 6 bases unmatched. This CDR3 contains 13 residues. The germline V gene encodes CDR1 ENHRY and CDR2 SYGVKD. CDR3 sequence: CAIAQGAPYEQYF. In nucleotides, the CDR3 is TGTGCCATTGCCCAGGGGGCCCCCTACGAGCAGTACTTC.

The chain is built from TRBV3-1 (or the pseudogene TRBV3-2) and TRBJ2-3, with D perhaps matching TRBD2 (6 bases). The CDR3 runs to 17 residues. V was trimmed by 1 base and J by 0 bases, leaving 14 bases between them. Germline CDR1 and CDR2: LGHDT and YNNKEL (reference sequence). The DNA for the CDR3 is TGTGCCAGCAGCCAAGTGGGGCTAGCGAAAAGCACAGATACGCAGTATTTT. Translated, it gives CASSQVGLAKSTDTQYF.

The CDR3 DNA reads as TGTGCCAGCTCTGGGGGGTTGAACACTGAAGCTTTCTTT. It codes for CASSGGLNTEAFF. This rearrangement joins TRBV7-3 to TRBJ1-1, with a possible D match to TRBD1 (5 bases). The V gene's germline CDR1 is SGHTA and CDR2 FQGTGA. CDR3 size: 13 residues. V was clipped by 8 bases and J by 0 bases, with 10 bases between them.

The rearrangement joins TRBV28 to TRBJ1-1; D is unresolved. Germline lookup yields CDR1 MDHEN and CDR2 SYDVKM. Trimming removed 7 bases at V and 4 bases at J, with 19 bases between. The CDR3 sequence is 15 residues long. CDR3 sequence (DNA): TGTGCCAGCACCAAAACGGGTAGAGCCACCACTGAAGCTTTCTTT. Its translation: CASTKTGRATTEAFF.

Of note for this clone: Other DNA sequences from this sample encode an identical CDR3 as well. The V and J genes are TRBV18 and TRBJ2-7; perhaps TRBD2 as D (6 bases). This CDR3 contains 13 residues. Germline V gene lookup returns CDR1 KGHSH and CDR2 LQKENI. V gave up 3 bases and J gave up 2 bases, with 8 bases separating them. CDR3 residues: CASSPGGTYEQYF. The CDR3 DNA is TGTGCCAGCTCACCGGGGGGAACCTACGAGCAGTACTTC.

V usage is TRBV27 and J usage is TRBJ2-1; TRBD2 matches at 8 bases. Per the germline V gene, CDR1 is MNHEY and CDR2 is SMNVEV (reference sequence). Trimming at V came to 8 bases and at J to 2 bases, leaving 5 bases not matched to a gene. There are 14 residues in the CDR3. CDR3 nucleotide sequence: TGTGCCAGCCAGGCGGGGGGCGCCTACAATGAGCAGTTCTTC. It specifies CASQAGGAYNEQFF.

This rearrangement joins TRBV5-1 to TRBJ2-7; 10 positions match TRBD2. The junction had 4 bases not matched to a gene; V was cut back by 1 base and J by 3 bases. The CDR3 is made up of 15 amino acids. Germline V gene lookup returns CDR1 SGHRS and CDR2 YFSETQ. The CDR3 region is CASSLSSGGDYEQYF. The CDR3 coding sequence is TGCGCCAGCAGCTTGTCTAGCGGGGGCGACTACGAGCAGTACTTC.

This sequence joins TRBV5-1 and TRBJ2-7; TRBD2 is a possible D gene (6 bases). This CDR3 comprises 14 residues. Germline loops: CDR1 SGHRS, CDR2 YFSETQ. Deletions cut 3 bases from V and 0 bases from J, with 10 bases between. The CDR3 nucleotides read TGCGCCAGCAGCTGGGACGGGAGCTCCTACGAGCAGTACTTC. Translating gives CASSWDGSSYEQYF.

The CDR3 region is CASSAGTGGTGELFF. The CDR3 nucleotides read TGTGCCAGCTCGGCCGGGACAGGGGGAACCGGGGAGCTGTTTTTT. This chain uses TRBV18 with TRBJ2-2, with TRBD1 identical over 11 bases. The CDR3 length is 15 residues. CDR1 is KGHSH, CDR2 LQKENI, per germline. V lost 6 bases and J lost 5; bases outside the gene matches: 5.

The rearrangement links TRBV3-1 (or the pseudogene TRBV3-2) to TRBJ2-3, with a tentative D call TRBD1 (6 bases). V was trimmed by 1 base and J by 9 bases, leaving 17 bases between them. The CDR3 consists of 15 residues. The V gene's germline CDR1 is LGHDT and CDR2 YNNKEL (reference sequence). The DNA of the CDR3 is TGTGCCAGCAGCCAAGGCAACCGGGACAAGATCACGCAGTATTTT. It translates to CASSQGNRDKITQYF.

This sequence joins TRBV6-2 or TRBV6-3 and TRBJ1-4, with D uncertain. The CDR3 extends over 16 amino acids. The germline V and J ends were trimmed by 2 bases and 0 bases, with 10 bases remaining between them. Looked up from germline, CDR1 is MNHEY and CDR2 is SVGEGT. CDR3 nucleotides: TGTGCCAGCAGTTACCTCTGGGCCGCAACTAATGAAAAACTGTTTTTT. It specifies CASSYLWAATNEKLFF.

The chain has TRBV28 and TRBJ2-7; perhaps TRBD1 as D (6 bases). The germline V gene encodes CDR1 MDHEN and CDR2 SYDVKM. The CDR3 extends over 13 amino acids. The V and J ends lost 3 bases and 5 bases respectively, with 11 bases between them. CDR3 in amino acids: CASSFPRGNEQYF. CDR3 nucleotide sequence: TGTGCCAGCAGTTTCCCCAGGGGTAACGAGCAGTACTTC.

On this clone itself: The same CDR3 is also encoded by other DNA sequences in this sample. The genes are TRBV28 and TRBJ1-5; D gene unclear. The CDR3 loop spans 12 amino acids. V was shortened by 6 bases and J by 4 bases, with 7 bases between the two germline ends. Germline V gene data show CDR1 as MDHEN and CDR2 as SYDVKM. The CDR3 sequence: CASSLGNQPQHF. The CDR3, as DNA: TGTGCCAGCAGCCTAGGAAATCAGCCCCAGCATTTT. Looking up the rest from reference TRBV28 and TRBJ1-5 gives the full variable domain: DVKVTQSSRYLVKRTGEKVFLECVQDMDHENMFWYRQDPGLGLRLIYFSYDVKMKEKGDIPEGYSVSREKKERFSLILESASTNQTSMYLCASSLGNQPQHFGDGTRLSIL.

V is TRBV16 and J is TRBJ2-7; TRBD1 aligns across 7 bases. CDR3 length: 16 residues. CDR1 KGHSY and CDR2 FQNENV come from the germline V gene. V was pared by 2 bases and J by 3 bases, with 10 bases of the junction left unmatched. The CDR3 DNA follows: TGTGCCAGCAGCCAAGGATACGATCGACAGGGCTACGAGCAGTACTTC. As protein: CASSQGYDRQGYEQYF. Full variable domain (rest looked up from reference TRBV16 and TRBJ2-7): GEEVAQTPKHLVRGEGQKAKLYCAPIKGHSYVFWYQQVLKNEFKFLISFQNENVFDETGMPKERFSAKCLPNSPCSLEIQATKLEDSAVYFCASSQGYDRQGYEQYFGPGTRLTVT.

The chain recombines TRBV27 with TRBJ1-2; D is unclear. The germline V and J ends were trimmed by 7 bases and 0 bases, with 9 bases remaining between them. CDR1 is MNHEY, CDR2 SMNVEV, per germline (reference sequence). There are 13 residues in the CDR3. For the CDR3, the DNA is TGTGCCAGCACCCCCAAATCTAACTATGGCTACACCTTC. Residues: CASTPKSNYGYTF.

DNA of the CDR3: TGTGCCAGCAGTTCCCCCGGACTGGGCTCTGGAAACACCATATATTTT. This gives the protein CASSSPGLGSGNTIYF. The chain is built from TRBV6-2 or TRBV6-3 and TRBJ1-3; D is uncertain. The V gene lost 4 bases and the J gene lost 0 bases, with 13 bases spanning the gap. CDR1 and CDR2 (germline): MNHEY, SVGEGT. The CDR3 contains 16 residues.

The V gene is TRBV5-1, the J gene TRBJ1-1; no clear D gene. Germline V gene sequence: CDR1 SGHRS, CDR2 YFSETQ. The CDR3 sequence is 14 residues long. V was shortened by 0 bases and J by 1 base, with 7 bases between the two germline ends. The CDR3 nucleotides read TGCGCCAGCAGCTTGGACAGTGGGAACACTGAAGCTTTCTTT. It yields the protein CASSLDSGNTEAFF.